These 9 T cell receptor beta chains came from one sample sequenced in a study of beta chain features in type 1 diabetes. Of the isolated RNA, all was reverse transcribed, and so the sequenced material was expressed TCRB transcripts. Method: immunoSEQ multiplex PCR; TCRdb's copy keeps in-frame clones and lacks some. The data hold approximately 300,000 clones, with approximately 9.9% observed a single time. The sequencing sample was made of naive CD4+ T cells from blood. These receptors were obtained from a woman between 25 and 40 years old in good health.

The table lists this clone with a few counts. The V gene is TRBV7-2, the J gene TRBJ2-7, with TRBD1 matching 8 bases. The trim removed 6 bases at V and 5 bases at J, leaving 6 bases unmatched. This CDR3 is 13 amino acids long. CDR1 and CDR2 from the germline V gene are SGHTA and FQGNSA. The CDR3 DNA follows: TGTGCCAGCAGGTCGGACAGGGCCCACGAGCAGTACTTC. Translating it yields CASRSDRAHEQYF. Using reference TRBV7-2 and TRBJ2-7 for the parts outside the CDR3, the full variable domain is GAGVSQSPSNKVTEKGKDVELRCDPISGHTALYWYRQSLGQGLEFLIYFQGNSAPDKSGLPSDRFSAERTGGSVSTLTIQRTQQEDSAVYLCASRSDRAHEQYFGPGTRLTVT.

In this sample, this clone turned up a few times. The chain uses TRBV21-1 and TRBJ2-4; the DNA was not compared with TRBD1, the D call given in the table. TRBV21-1 is shown as a pseudogene. The CDR3 loop spans 15 amino acids. CDR3 loop: CASSLPDSAKNIQYF. The DNA for the CDR3 is TGTGCCAGCAGCCTACCGGACAGTGCCAAAAACATTCAGTACTTC.

This clone was counted a few times. This sequence joins TRBV21-1 and TRBJ2-5; the table's D call of TRBD2 was not tested on the DNA. TRBV21-1 is a known pseudogene. This CDR3 is built from 15 residues. The CDR3 DNA sequence: TGTGCCAGCAGCAAAGTTAGCGGGAATGTGGAGACCCAGTACTTC. Protein sequence: CASSKVSGNVETQYF.

The chain links TRBV5-4 to TRBJ2-7; tentatively, D is TRBD1 (7 bases). Between the trimmed V and J ends, which lost 3 bases and 7 bases, there was a span of 20 bases. From germline, CDR1 is SGHNT and CDR2 YYREEE (reference sequence). The CDR3 runs to 15 residues. The CDR3 is CASSYGTARAGEQYF. CDR3 DNA: TGTGCCAGCAGCTACGGGACAGCCAGGGCGGGGGAGCAGTACTTC.

This clone turned up a few times. V gene TRBV2 combines with J gene TRBJ1-5; 7 bases fit TRBD1. The CDR3 spans 15 residues. The trim removed 7 bases at V and 1 base at J, leaving 7 bases unmatched. CDR1 SNHLY and CDR2 FYNNEI come from the germline V gene. The DNA for the CDR3 is TGTGCCAGCACCCGAGAACAGGGGAGCAATCAGCCCCAGCATTTT. It codes for CASTREQGSNQPQHF. The full variable domain, its missing parts supplied by reference TRBV2 and TRBJ1-5, is EPEVTQTPSHQVTQMGQEVILRCVPISNHLYFYWYRQILGQKVEFLVSFYNNEISEKSEIFDDQFSVERPDGSNFTLKIRSTKLEDSAMYFCASTREQGSNQPQHFGDGTRLSIL.

The CDR3 here is CASSPDRGDRAETQYF. As DNA, the CDR3 is TGCGCCAGCAGCCCGGACCGCGGGGATCGTGCGGAGACCCAGTACTTC. This rearrangement joins TRBV5-1 to TRBJ2-5, with D perhaps matching TRBD2 (6 bases). The ends were cut back, 4 bases at V and 5 bases at J, with 21 bases in the middle. Germline V CDR1 and CDR2: SGHRS, YFSETQ. The CDR3 totals 16 residues.

This sequence joins TRBV18 and TRBJ2-1; 7 bases line up with TRBD1. CDR1 is KGHSH and CDR2 is LQKENI in the germline V gene. Losses at the gene ends were 8 bases for V and 3 bases for J; bases not matched to a gene: 10. The CDR3 length is 15 residues. CDR3 region: CASVFGTAIYNEQFF. The CDR3 DNA is TGTGCCAGCGTTTTTGGGACAGCCATCTACAATGAGCAGTTCTTC.

The chain combines TRBV7-2 with TRBJ2-2; 9 positions agree with TRBD1. The CDR3 covers 17 residues. Trimming at V came to 4 bases and at J to 2 bases, leaving 8 bases not matched to a gene. Germline V gene lookup returns CDR1 SGHTA and CDR2 FQGNSA. The CDR3 here is CASSWIPGQGNTGELFF. In nucleotides, the CDR3 is TGTGCCAGCAGCTGGATCCCGGGACAGGGAAACACCGGGGAGCTGTTTTTT.

The rearrangement links TRBV29-1 to TRBJ1-1; TRBD1 matches at 8 bases. Germline values: CDR1 SQVTM, CDR2 ANQGSEA. The CDR3 runs 15 residues. Unmatched junction bases numbered 6, after V lost 1 base and J lost 2 bases. The CDR3 loop reads CSVEARDRGNTEAFF. CDR3 in DNA: TGCAGCGTTGAAGCCCGAGACAGGGGAAACACTGAAGCTTTCTTT.